This is a list of T cell receptor beta chains from one sample in a study of neurological immune-mediated disorders. Using its own MiXCR run on the 5' RACE reads, TCRdb lists one record per CDR3 protein. Among roughly 62,000 distinct CDR3 sequences listed, about an eighth were seen once. The specimen sequenced was PBMCs. These receptors were taken from a man aged 55 to 69 in good health. CDR3s include the opening cysteine and the closing phenylalanine or tryptophan. D genes are given only for firm matches. Expanded clones are given a class, and other clones once, few, many or no size at all.

CDR3 length | D gene | clone size | J gene | V gene | CDR3 protein | CDR3 DNA
15 | . | few | TRBJ1-5 | TRBV7-2 | CASSPQAGRGQPQHF | TGTGCCAGCAGCCCACAGGCGGGCCGGGGACAGCCCCAGCATTTT
13 | . | many | TRBJ1-2 | TRBV20-1 | CSARAGTLYGYTF | TGCAGTGCTAGAGCAGGGACCCTATATGGCTACACCTTC
13 | TRBD1 | many | TRBJ1-3 | TRBV27 | CASRQGAGNTIYF | TGTGCCAGCAGACAGGGGGCGGGAAACACCATATATTTT
13 | . | many | TRBJ1-5 | TRBV6-5 | CASRYSLNQPQHF | TGTGCCAGCAGGTACAGTTTAAATCAGCCCCAGCATTTT
11 | . | many | TRBJ1-2 | TRBV7-9 | CASSPGYGYTF | TGTGCCAGCAGCCCGGGCTATGGCTACACCTTC
13 | . | few | TRBJ2-3 | TRBV7-9 | CASSRTREDTQYF | TGTGCCAGCAGCCGGACCCGAGAAGATACGCAGTATTTT
13 | . | many | TRBJ1-1 | TRBV20-1 | CSAGGTGGTEAFF | TGCAGTGCGGGGGGGACTGGAGGAACTGAAGCTTTCTTT
15 | . | many | TRBJ1-5 | TRBV18 | CASSPPGIRNQPQHF | TGTGCCAGCTCACCACCGGGGATCCGAAATCAGCCCCAGCATTTT
11 | . | many | TRBJ1-1 | TRBV29-1 | CSGRGNTEAFF | TGCAGCGGGAGGGGGAACACTGAAGCTTTCTTT
13 | . | few | TRBJ1-2 | TRBV3-1 | CASSQGAGSGYTF | TGTGCCAGCAGCCAAGGCGCAGGGAGCGGCTACACCTTC
13 | TRBD1 | many | TRBJ1-4 | TRBV6-6 | CASNYRGNEKLFF | TGTGCCAGCAACTACAGGGGTAATGAAAAACTGTTTTTT
15 | . | . | TRBJ1-1 | TRBV25-1 | CASSGWTETNTEAFF | TGTGCCAGCAGTGGGTGGACAGAAACGAACACTGAAGCTTTCTTT
13 | TRBD1 | many | TRBJ1-2 | TRBV20-1 | CSVQTGGNYGYTF | TGCAGTGTCCAGACAGGGGGGAACTATGGCTACACCTTC
16 | . | many | TRBJ1-3 | TRBV20-1 | CSATTFVINSGNTIYF | TGCAGTGCTACCACATTTGTCATTAACTCTGGAAACACCATATATTTT
15 | . | many | TRBJ2-3 | TRBV18 | CASSPPSGPPDTQYF | TGTGCCAGCTCACCACCAAGCGGGCCACCGGATACGCAGTATTTT
18 | . | many | TRBJ1-5 | TRBV3-1 | CASSQEPPGTLDTQPQHF | TGTGCCAGCAGCCAAGAGCCCCCCGGGACATTGGATACTCAGCCCCAGCATTTT
16 | TRBD2 | many | TRBJ2-5 | TRBV4-3 | CASSQDRALAAGTQYF | TGCGCCAGCAGCCAAGATCGGGCACTAGCGGCAGGGACCCAGTACTTC
14 | TRBD1 | many | TRBJ2-1 | TRBV7-9 | CASSLGQGHNEQFF | TGTGCCAGCAGCTTGGGACAGGGCCACAATGAGCAGTTCTTC
15 | TRBD1 | many | TRBJ1-4 | TRBV3-1 | CASSFRQGIREKLFF | TGTGCCAGCAGCTTCCGACAGGGTATTCGTGAAAAACTGTTTTTT
15 | TRBD1 | many | TRBJ2-5 | TRBV6-1 | CASSGATGFQETQYF | TGTGCCAGCAGTGGAGCGACAGGGTTTCAAGAGACCCAGTACTTC
12 | TRBD2 | many | TRBJ2-7 | TRBV7-9 | CASSPLAREQYF | TGTGCCAGCAGCCCACTAGCGCGCGAGCAGTACTTC
14 | . | many | TRBJ1-1 | TRBV7-2 | CASSLEGGWAEAFF | TGTGCCAGCAGCTTAGAAGGGGGTTGGGCTGAAGCTTTCTTT
14 | . | . | TRBJ1-3 | TRBV7-9 | CASSWENSGNTIYF | TGTGCCAGCAGCTGGGAGAACTCTGGAAACACCATATATTTT
16 | TRBD1 | many | TRBJ1-4 | TRBV6-1 | CASSESSRDRGKKLFF | TGTGCCAGCAGTGAATCGAGCCGGGACAGGGGTAAAAAACTGTTTTTT
17 | . | many | TRBJ1-6 | TRBV20-1 | CSALSSLRSDNNSPLHF | TGCAGTGCCTTGAGCTCCCTTCGCTCAGACAATAATTCACCCCTCCACTTT
16 | TRBD2 | many | TRBJ2-2 | TRBV5-6 | CASSLYSGEGTGELFF | TGTGCCAGCAGCTTGTATAGCGGGGAGGGCACCGGGGAGCTGTTTTTT
14 | . | many | TRBJ2-1 | TRBV20-1 | CSALPTGSYNEQFF | TGCAGTGCTCTCCCGACGGGATCCTACAATGAGCAGTTCTTC
19 | TRBD2 | few | TRBJ2-7 | TRBV7-2 | CASSSPGLAGGTVSYEQYF | TGTGCCAGCAGCTCACCGGGACTAGCGGGGGGCACCGTCTCCTACGAGCAGTACTTC
14 | . | many | TRBJ1-2 | TRBV15 | CATSGRITGEGYTF | TGTGCCACCTCTGGAAGGATCACTGGGGAAGGCTACACCTTC